A single sample gave rise to the 3 T cell receptor beta chains below, sequenced in a study of blood T cells in healthy people across ages. A second PCR, run for about 7 to 11 cycles, used a sample-barcoded 5' primer plus a J-beta primer mix. TCRdb processed the 5' RACE reads anew with MiXCR; each CDR3 protein has one entry. Seen here are roughly 1,300,000 distinct CDR3 sequences, around 55% observed once, and the top ten hold 6.7%. The sample comprised blood. The receptors here all came from a man between 18 and 29 years old in good health.

This clonotype turned up a few times. The chain uses TRBV25-1 and TRBJ2-7, with 9 bases fitting TRBD2. Germline V CDR1 and CDR2: MGHDK, SYGVNS. The CDR3 sequence is 13 residues long. CDR3 amino acids: CAPKAGGSYEQYF. As DNA, the CDR3 is TGTGCTCCTAAAGCGGGAGGCTCCTACGAGCAGTACTTC.

In its sample, this clonotype was seen a few times. The chain couples TRBV6-5 to TRBJ2-3; D may be TRBD1 (5 bases). The CDR3 runs 13 residues. The V end lost 7 bases, the J end lost 0 bases, and 8 bases lay between the germline ends. In germline, CDR1 is MNHEY, CDR2 SVGAGI. DNA of the CDR3: TGTGCCAGCAAAAGGGGAAGCACAGATACGCAGTATTTT. Protein product: CASKRGSTDTQYF.

This rearrangement joins TRBV11-3 to TRBJ2-2, with 9 bases lining up with TRBD2. CDR1 and CDR2 from the germline V gene are SGHNT and YENEEA. The CDR3 covers 13 residues. The V gene end was trimmed by 5 bases and the J gene end by 9 bases; junction bases not matched to a gene: 4. CDR3 region: CASSLAGRRELFF. Here the CDR3 DNA reads TGTGCCAGCAGCCTAGCGGGACGGCGGGAGCTGTTTTTT.